These 4 T cell receptor beta chains were all obtained from the same sample, sequenced in a study of blood T cell repertoires in COVID-19 (dated by TCRdb to the early 2020s). Library preparation employed the immunoSEQ multiplex PCR assay. TCRdb retrieved this table from immuneACCESS and kept in-frame rearrangements only. Not all clones are present; in checked studies, unresolved V genes account for under half, and no reason is known for the remainder. Across this sample there are about 53,000 clones, with 70% to 85% seen only once. More than 13% of the sample is taken by the ten largest. The sequenced sample was peripheral blood. The receptors stem from a human donor in a cohort sampled during active COVID-19.

V and J are TRBV19 and TRBJ2-7; 8 bases agree with TRBD1. The junction had 6 bases not matched to a gene; V was cut back by 5 bases and J by 3 bases. CDR1 and CDR2 (germline): LNHDA, SQIVND (reference sequence). The CDR3 extends over 14 amino acids. DNA of the CDR3: TGTGCCAGTAGTCCCCGGGGACAGGACTACGAGCAGTACTTC. This sequence encodes CASSPRGQDYEQYF.

V is TRBV27 and J is TRBJ2-6; TRBD2 agrees at 8 bases. The germline V gene encodes CDR1 MNHEY and CDR2 SMNVEV (reference sequence). Germline trimming cut 3 bases from V and 2 bases from J; bases unmatched to any gene: 0. The CDR3 runs to 15 residues. DNA of the CDR3: TGTGCCAGCAGTTTCGGGGGGGCTGGGGCCAACGTCCTGACTTTC. Protein product: CASSFGGAGANVLTF. The full variable domain, rest sourced from reference TRBV27 and TRBJ2-6, is EAQVTQNPRYLITVTGKKLTVTCSQNMNHEYMSWYRQDPGLGLRQIYYSMNVEVTDKGDVPEGYKVSRKEKRNFPLILESPSPNQTSLYFCASSFGGAGANVLTFGAGSRLTVL.

This clone was counted between two and nine times. The J gene is TRBJ2-3, the V gene TRBV18; no definite D call. The length of the CDR3 is 13 residues. Germline assignment: CDR1 KGHSH and CDR2 LQKENI. The germline V and J ends were trimmed by 1 base and 4 bases, with 6 bases remaining between them. The CDR3 nucleotides are TGTGCCAGCTCACCACTCGGTGCAGATACGCAGTATTTT. Translation: CASSPLGADTQYF.

CDR3 sequence (DNA): TGCGCCAGCAGCCAAGATCCGGGCACAGATACGCAGTATTTT. This codes for CASSQDPGTDTQYF. The chain links TRBV4-3 to TRBJ2-3; D not certain. The CDR3 consists of 14 residues. V was clipped by 0 bases and J by 1 base, with 5 bases between them. In germline, CDR1 is LGHNA, CDR2 YSLEER.